This paragraph reports one T cell receptor (beta chain). The antigen remains unidentified. CDR3 length equals 15 residues. Germline V lookup: CDR1 LGHNT, CDR2 FRNRAP. V lost 7 bases, J lost 5 bases, and 11 bases stayed unmatched. It was version v3.0 of the immunoSEQ assay that was run at survey level. Sequencing had a target that covered about 35,000-50,000 T-cell genomes per sample. The table came from immunoSEQ multiplex PCR; TCRdb's copy has only in-frame clones and leaves some out. This table has more than 35,000 clones, 65% to 90% appearing once. The data were taken from a study of long-term antiretroviral therapy in people with HIV. Study results and limitations: Once patients were on ART, diversity went higher but still fell short of transplant donor controls. Dominant in the repertoire at all time points were clones expanded before ART.

This specimen consisted of unsorted PBMCs, obtained just before starting antiretroviral therapy. This TCR was sampled from a woman aged 18-30 years with HIV. The chain carries TRBV12-5 and TRBJ2-1; 7 bases line up with TRBD2. The CDR3 DNA is TGTGCTAGTGCCGGCTGGCTAGCGGCAAACAATGAGCAGTTCTTC. Its protein product is CASAGWLAANNEQFF. Complete variable domain (other parts from reference TRBV12-5 and TRBJ2-1): DARVTQTPRHKVTEMGQEVTMRCQPILGHNTVFWYRQTMMQGLELLAYFRNRAPLDDSGMPKDRFSAEMPDATLATLKIQPSEPRDSAVYFCASAGWLAANNEQFFGPGTRLTVL.